These 32 T cell receptor beta chains came from one sample sequenced in a study of regulatory T cells in long-lasting Graves disease. The TCR beta library used iRepertoire HTBI primers with Arm-PCR amplification of CDR3. TCRdb fed the multiplex PCR reads into MiXCR, producing one record per CDR3 protein. The data contain around 300,000 distinct CDR3 sequences, 20% to 25% of them singletons. Described time point: persistent/refractory GD, antithyroid drugs over 5 years with positive TRAb. Following extraction of RNA from PBMCs, that RNA was used to make the TCR library. Material: peripheral blood mononuclear cells (PBMCs), obtained when the disease was refractory, from a patient treated with antithyroid drugs. These receptors came from a female donor with Graves disease.

This clonotype was seen a handful of times. V gene TRBV20-1 combines with J gene TRBJ2-2, with 7 bases aligning to TRBD2. The CDR3 extends over 15 amino acids. The V gene end was trimmed by 6 bases and the J gene end by 5 bases; junction bases not matched to a gene: 12. The germline CDR1 and CDR2 sequences are DFQATT and SNEGSKA (reference sequence). In nucleotides, the CDR3 is TGCAGTGCGGAGGAGGGACTACGAAGGACCGGGGAGCTGTTTTTT. Protein: CSAEEGLRRTGELFF.

V usage is TRBV20-1 and J usage is TRBJ2-3, with TRBD2 identical over 10 bases. Germline loops: CDR1 DFQATT, CDR2 SNEGSKA (reference sequence). J gave up 0 bases and V 0 bases, and 3 bases lay outside the gene matches. The CDR3 is made up of 16 amino acids. Written as DNA, the CDR3 is TGCAGTGCTAGAGATGCGACTAGCGGGAGCACAGATACGCAGTATTTT. Its protein is CSARDATSGSTDTQYF.

The rearrangement uses TRBV5-1 and TRBJ2-1; D is unresolved. The V end lost 1 base, the J end lost 1 base, and 6 bases lay between the germline ends. Germline assignment: CDR1 SGHRS and CDR2 YFSETQ. The CDR3 loop spans 14 amino acids. CDR3 bases: TGCGCCAGCAGCTTGTCTGTTTCCTACAATGAGCAGTTCTTC. Translated: CASSLSVSYNEQFF.

This clonotype was counted ten times or more. The chain employs TRBV10-2 and TRBJ1-1; TRBD1 matches 7 bases. The ends lost 0 bases at V and 1 base at J; junction bases unmatched: 2. CDR3 length equals 15 residues. CDR1 and CDR2 from the germline V gene are WSHSY and SAAADI. In nucleotides, the CDR3 is TGCGCCAGCAGTGAGTCCAGGGGGTGGAACACTGAAGCTTTCTTT. Translating gives CASSESRGWNTEAFF.

The DNA for the CDR3 is TGTGCCAGCAGGACCGGCGGGGGGGAGACCCAGTACTTC. Translation gives CASRTGGGETQYF. The chain has TRBV28 and TRBJ2-5, with TRBD2 matching over 8 bases. Germline-derived CDR1 and CDR2 are MDHEN and SYDVKM. Unmatched junction bases numbered 5, after V lost 6 bases and J lost 5 bases. CDR3 length equals 13 residues.

The V gene is TRBV18, the J gene TRBJ2-1, with D possibly matching TRBD1 (5 bases). The CDR3 sequence is 14 residues long. V was trimmed by 3 bases and J by 2 bases, leaving 8 bases between them. CDR1 is KGHSH and CDR2 is LQKENI in the germline V gene. Written as DNA, the CDR3 is TGTGCCAGCTCACCGGCAGGGCCCTACAATGAGCAGTTCTTC. Protein sequence: CASSPAGPYNEQFF.

This clonotype occurred many times. This chain links TRBV12-3 or TRBV12-4 with TRBJ1-4; TRBD1 agrees at 9 bases. The CDR3 extends over 18 amino acids. Trimming removed 6 bases from V and 0 bases from J; junction bases left unmatched: 11. CDR3 protein: CASSPGQGIPSTNEKLFF. As DNA, the CDR3 is TGTGCCAGCAGCCCGGGACAGGGAATACCCTCAACTAATGAAAAACTGTTTTTT.

This chain joins TRBV27 and TRBJ1-2; D is possibly TRBD1 (5 bases). V lost 6 bases and J lost 3, with 11 bases in between. The CDR3 is 13 amino acids. CDR1 is MNHEY and CDR2 is SMNVEV in the germline V gene (reference sequence). CDR3 bases: TGTGCCAGCAGAGGGGACGGACACTATGGCTACACCTTC. Translating it yields CASRGDGHYGYTF.

This clonotype was seen many times. The V call is TRBV27, the J call TRBJ2-7, with a possible D match to TRBD1 (5 bases). The CDR3 totals 15 residues. Deletions cut 3 bases from V and 3 bases from J, with 15 bases between. The germline V gene encodes CDR1 MNHEY and CDR2 SMNVEV (reference sequence). The CDR3 loop is CASSLGQGLLYEQYF. In nucleotides, the CDR3 is TGTGCCAGCAGTTTGGGGCAGGGTCTACTCTACGAGCAGTACTTC.

This clonotype was observed many times. This chain links TRBV5-8 with TRBJ2-7, with no clear D. The length of the CDR3 is 9 residues. V was cut by 9 bases and J by 3 bases, with 4 bases left in between. CDR1 is SGHTS and CDR2 is YDEGEE in the germline V gene. CDR3 nucleotides: TGTGCCACGAACTACGAGCAGTACTTC. It translates to CATNYEQYF.

This clonotype was counted at least ten times. V gene TRBV19 combines with J gene TRBJ1-2, with D perhaps matching TRBD1 (5 bases). Trimming stripped 4 bases from V and 0 bases from J, with 12 bases between. This CDR3 region has 15 residues. CDR1 and CDR2 (germline): LNHDA, SQIVND (reference sequence). CDR3 amino acids: CASSTNRITNYGYTF. The CDR3 region has the DNA TGTGCCAGTAGTACTAACAGGATTACTAACTATGGCTACACCTTC.

This clonotype came up a few times. The chain couples TRBV7-2 to TRBJ2-7; 13 nucleotides match TRBD2. V lost 4 bases to trimming and J lost 0 bases; unmatched junction nucleotides: 9. CDR1 and CDR2 (germline): SGHTA, FQGNSA. The CDR3 covers 18 residues. CDR3: CASSWTGLAGPSSYEQYF. The CDR3 DNA follows: TGTGCCAGCAGCTGGACGGGACTAGCGGGACCCTCCTCCTACGAGCAGTACTTC.

This chain uses TRBV5-1 with TRBJ2-3; D might be TRBD2 (6 bases). V was pared by 4 bases and J by 2 bases, with 17 bases between. The CDR3 loop spans 16 amino acids. The germline V gene has CDR1 SGHRS and CDR2 YFSETQ. CDR3 nucleotides: TGCGCCAGCAGCCTAGGAGGGCCGCAATACACAGATACGCAGTATTTT. It codes for CASSLGGPQYTDTQYF.

This clonotype has at least ten counts. The V and J genes are TRBV12-3 or TRBV12-4 and TRBJ2-7, with a weak D call TRBD1 (6 bases). V lost 3 bases, J lost 2 bases, and 11 bases lay in between. The CDR3 sequence is 14 residues long. The CDR3 loop is CASSFSTGTYEQYF. CDR3 DNA: TGTGCCAGCAGTTTCTCGACAGGAACCTACGAGCAGTACTTC.

The chain recombines TRBV28 with TRBJ2-2; 8 positions agree with TRBD2. Per germline, CDR1 MDHEN and CDR2 SYDVKM. The CDR3 consists of 15 residues. V was pared by 2 bases and J by 3 bases, with 2 bases of the junction left unmatched. The CDR3: CASSLGLAYTGELFF. The CDR3 bases are TGTGCCAGCAGTTTAGGACTAGCCTACACCGGGGAGCTGTTTTTT.

The table lists this clonotype with many counts. The V call is TRBV12-3 or TRBV12-4, the J call TRBJ2-7, with 8 nucleotides matching TRBD2. V lost 6 bases, J lost 5 bases, and 6 bases stayed unmatched. The CDR3 sequence is 13 residues long. The CDR3 nucleotides read TGTGCCAGCAGGCTAGCGGGTGGGAACGAGCAGTACTTC. Protein sequence: CASRLAGGNEQYF.

The sample holds many counts of this clonotype. The gene calls are TRBV11-2 and TRBJ2-4; D unclear. V was pared by 1 base and J by 2 bases, with 0 bases between. In germline, CDR1 is SGHAT, CDR2 FQNNGV. This CDR3 comprises 12 residues. The CDR3 coding sequence is TGTGCCAGCAGCTTAGCCAAAAACATTCAGTACTTC. Amino acid sequence: CASSLAKNIQYF.

The rearrangement uses TRBV12-3 or TRBV12-4 and TRBJ1-1, with D hard to call. Trimming cost V 3 bases and J 1 base, with 9 bases left between them. This CDR3 region has 14 residues. CDR3: CASSFDLGNTEAFF. CDR3 nucleotide sequence: TGTGCCAGCAGTTTTGATTTGGGGAACACTGAAGCTTTCTTT.

CDR3 DNA: TGTGCCAGCAGCTCCACAGGGTTCGATTCACCCCTCCACTTT. The encoded protein is CASSSTGFDSPLHF. The chain links TRBV7-3 to TRBJ1-6; the D gene is possibly TRBD1 (6 bases). The CDR3 totals 14 residues. V gave up 4 bases and J gave up 8 bases, with 12 bases separating them. Germline CDR1 reads SGHTA; CDR2 reads FQGTGA.

This clonotype was picked up many times. The gene calls are TRBV20-1 and TRBJ1-2; TRBD1 aligns across 8 bases. CDR1 is DFQATT, CDR2 SNEGSKA, per germline (reference sequence). The ends lost 5 bases at V and 2 bases at J; junction bases unmatched: 7. This CDR3 contains 14 residues. Written as DNA, the CDR3 is TGCAGTGCTCCGGAAGACAGGGGAAACTATGGCTACACCTTC. It is translated as CSAPEDRGNYGYTF.

This clonotype was seen a few times. The gene calls are TRBV5-1 and TRBJ1-4; D unresolved. CDR1 is SGHRS and CDR2 is YFSETQ in the germline V gene. V was trimmed by 0 bases and J by 7 bases, leaving 7 bases between them. The CDR3 is 13 amino acids. CDR3 protein: CASSLEGTEKLFF. Written as DNA, the CDR3 is TGCGCCAGCAGCTTGGAGGGCACTGAAAAACTGTTTTTT.

This clonotype turned up a few times. The chain combines TRBV6-1 with TRBJ1-5; TRBD1 might be the D (6 bases). This CDR3 is 15 amino acids long. V shed 0 bases and J shed 4 bases, with 10 bases lying between them. Germline lookup yields CDR1 MNHNS and CDR2 SASEGT. The CDR3 loop reads CASSEAEGGNQPQHF. CDR3 sequence (DNA): TGTGCCAGCAGTGAAGCGGAAGGGGGGAATCAGCCCCAGCATTTT.

The rearrangement uses TRBV30 and TRBJ2-1; D unclear. Trimming took off 7 bases at V and 5 bases at J, with 6 bases between the two ends. Looked up from germline, CDR1 is GTSNPN and CDR2 is SVGIG (reference sequence). This CDR3 comprises 10 residues. The chain's CDR3 is CAFRDNEQFF. CDR3 nucleotides: TGTGCCTTTAGGGACAATGAGCAGTTCTTC.

The chain links TRBV7-2 to TRBJ1-2, with D unresolved. CDR3 length equals 15 residues. V lost 1 base to trimming and J lost 4 bases, with 13 bases between them. The germline CDR1 and CDR2 sequences are SGHTA and FQGNSA. CDR3 sequence (DNA): TGTGCCAGCAGCTTAGTTTCCGCGGATATCTATGGCTACACCTTC. It is translated as CASSLVSADIYGYTF.

As concerns this clonotype: A far more abundant clone sits one base away, making this likely a read error. V and J are TRBV6-4 and TRBJ2-5; 11 positions agree with TRBD1. The CDR3 is made up of 17 amino acids. The germline V gene encodes CDR1 MRHNA and CDR2 SNTAGT. The CDR3: CVSKERDRGYPRETQYF. The CDR3 region has the DNA TGTGTCAGCAAAGAGCGGGACAGGGGGTATCCAAGGGAGACCCAGTACTTC.

Only one count was recorded for this clonotype. The V call is TRBV6-1, the J call TRBJ1-5; tentatively, D is TRBD1 (5 bases). This CDR3 is 14 amino acids long. Per the germline V gene, CDR1 is MNHNS and CDR2 is SASEGT. V was clipped by 7 bases and J by 5 bases, with 15 bases between them. The DNA of the CDR3 is TGTGCCAGCATCCTACAAGCGGGGGATCAGCCCCAGCATTTT. Translated, it gives CASILQAGDQPQHF.

This clonotype was observed a few times. This chain uses TRBV12-3 or TRBV12-4 with TRBJ2-3, with a possible D match to TRBD2 (6 bases). CDR3 length: 13 amino acids. V was trimmed by 7 bases and J by 0 bases, leaving 8 bases between them. The CDR3: CASTGGSTDTQYF. The CDR3 DNA reads TGTGCCAGCACCGGGGGAAGCACAGATACGCAGTATTTT.

The chain carries TRBV6-4 and TRBJ2-7; 9 bases are shared with TRBD2. The CDR3 has 15 residues. Germline trimming cut 5 bases from V and 2 bases from J; bases unmatched to any gene: 7. Per germline, CDR1 MRHNA and CDR2 SNTAGT. In DNA form, the CDR3 reads TGTGCCAGCAGTTACGGGGCTAGCGGGGCCTACGAGCAGTACTTC. It translates to CASSYGASGAYEQYF.

This clonotype appeared a single time. The CDR3 DNA is TGTGCCAGCAGTTGGCGTAATGAGCAGTTCTTC. Translating it yields CASSWRNEQFF. The V call is TRBV28, the J call TRBJ2-1, with D hard to call. This CDR3 has 11 residues. Trimming removed 4 bases from V and 7 bases from J, with 5 bases in between. Germline CDR1 is MDHEN and CDR2 is SYDVKM.

This clonotype was counted many times. The chain has TRBV6-8 and TRBJ1-1; tentatively, D is TRBD1 (6 bases). V was trimmed by 7 bases and J by 2 bases, leaving 23 bases between them. CDR3 length equals 17 residues. Germline V CDR1 and CDR2: MNHGY, SAAAGT. The DNA of the CDR3 is TGTGCCAGCACTACTACCCTGACGACAGGCTTAAACACTGAAGCTTTCTTT. This encodes CASTTTLTTGLNTEAFF.

As regards this clonotype: This could be a read error, since a much larger clone is one nucleotide away. In this CDR3 the conserved last residue, phenylalanine or tryptophan, is missing, so a read error is likely. This rearrangement joins TRBV12-3 or TRBV12-4 to TRBJ1-5; tentatively, D is TRBD1 (6 bases). The CDR3 totals 15 residues. Trimming stripped 4 bases from V and 0 bases from J, with 10 bases between. The CDR3 here is CASSSPDSSNQPQHL. The CDR3 nucleotides are TGTGCCAGCAGTTCACCGGACAGTAGCAATCAGCCCCAGCATCTT.

V and J are TRBV6-5 and TRBJ1-5, with unresolved D. V lost 2 bases and J 4 bases, leaving 6 bases between the germline ends. This CDR3 comprises 13 residues. CDR1 MNHEY and CDR2 SVGAGI come from the germline V gene. CDR3 coding DNA: TGTGCCAGCAGTTACGTAATAAATCAGCCCCAGCATTTT. Encoded protein: CASSYVINQPQHF.